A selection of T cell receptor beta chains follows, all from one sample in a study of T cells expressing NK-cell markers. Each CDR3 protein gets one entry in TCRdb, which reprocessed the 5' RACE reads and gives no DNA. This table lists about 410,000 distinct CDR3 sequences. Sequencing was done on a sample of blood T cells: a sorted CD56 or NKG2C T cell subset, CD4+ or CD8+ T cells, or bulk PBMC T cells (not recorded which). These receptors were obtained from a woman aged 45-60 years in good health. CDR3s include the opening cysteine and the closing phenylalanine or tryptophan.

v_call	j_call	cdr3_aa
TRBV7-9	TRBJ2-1	CASSFGLAGAIEQFF
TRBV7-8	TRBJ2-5	CASSPRVSQETQYF
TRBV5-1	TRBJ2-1	CASSLLRQVPLGSYNEQFF
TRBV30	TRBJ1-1	CAWSVQGARAFF
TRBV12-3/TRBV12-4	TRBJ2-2	CASSPLAGGNTGELFF
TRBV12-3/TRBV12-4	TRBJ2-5	CASLGAQETQYF
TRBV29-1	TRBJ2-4	CSVAGLMGGWGDIQYF
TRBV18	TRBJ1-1	CASSISIGGAFF
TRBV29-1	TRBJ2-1	CSVARNNEQFF
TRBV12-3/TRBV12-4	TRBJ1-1	CASTQQGSTEAFF
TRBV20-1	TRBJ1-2	CSAEDIKGGYTF
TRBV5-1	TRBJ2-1	CASSLLSSYNEQFF
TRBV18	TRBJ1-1	CASSPGTEAFF
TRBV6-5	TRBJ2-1	CASSRTESTYNEQFF